The sequence of this T cell receptor beta chain was determined in a study of breast tumors, draining lymph nodes, adjacent tissues. General study results and limits: Findings are consistent with lymph node origin and intratumoral expansion of most tumor T cells. Tumor and nontumor repertoires were significantly more similar in luminal-like than in basal-like breast cancer. Tumor TCR diversity was below lymph nodes but above nontumor tissue. The lymph node origin of tumor T cells was framed as consistent with a hypothesis, not demonstrated.

This clonotype was detected ten times or more. The antigen is undetermined. In TCRdb, the multiplex PCR reads were re-called with MiXCR into one record per CDR3 protein. Of 70,000 to 95,000 distinct CDR3 sequences listed, around 20% are singletons. With V trimmed by 2 bases and J by 2 bases, 3 bases remained unmatched. In germline, CDR1 is DFQATT, CDR2 SNEGSKA (reference sequence). This CDR3 spans 15 amino acids. Axillary draining lymph nodes of breast cancer patients supplied the node samples. The specimen sequenced was axillary lymph node tissue. This receptor was taken from a female donor with breast cancer. Some clones in this sample may be carry-over from other donors' samples. The chain recombines TRBV20-1 with TRBJ1-5, with 10 positions matching TRBD1. The DNA for the CDR3 is TGCAGTGCTAGACATGGGACAGGGGGCAATCAGCCCCAGCATTTT. This gives the protein CSARHGTGGNQPQHF.